The rows below give T cell receptor beta chains drawn from one sample of a study of blood T cell repertoires in COVID-19. The protocol was immunoSEQ multiplex PCR, while the TCRdb copy is restricted to in-frame clones and leaves out a portion. The profile shows about 270,000 clones, around 89% of them singletons. The sequenced sample was PBMCs or T cells enriched from blood (not recorded which). These receptors were obtained from a woman aged 45-60 years who had recovered from COVID-19. Both conserved end residues are part of each CDR3. D genes are given only for firm matches. Where a row states a size, it is once, few, many or the class of an expanded clone; other rows omit it.

D	V	size	J	DNA	CDR3
TRBD2	TRBV10-3	NA	TRBJ2-2	TGTGCCATCAGTGAGTCAATAGCGGGAGCAGGAACCGGGGAGCTGTTTTTT	CAISESIAGAGTGELFF
NA	TRBV28	NA	TRBJ1-3	TGTGCCAGCAGTTTAACGGGGACTGGAAACACCATATATTTT	CASSLTGTGNTIYF
TRBD1	TRBV7-8	once	TRBJ2-3	TGTGCCAGCAGCCTCTCCAGGGGGAGCACAGATACGCAGTATTTT	CASSLSRGSTDTQYF
NA	TRBV7-9	NA	TRBJ2-7	TGTGCCAGCAGCTTAGGGGGCCTCGCCTACGAGCAGTACTTC	CASSLGGLAYEQYF
NA	TRBV30	NA	TRBJ1-1	TGTGCCTGGGACCGGACTAAAAACACTGAAGCTTTCTTT	CAWDRTKNTEAFF
NA	TRBV7-2	NA	TRBJ1-1	TGTGCCAGCAGCTTAGCGGCAGGGGTTTGGACTGAAGCTTTCTTT	CASSLAAGVWTEAFF
TRBD1	TRBV7-3	NA	TRBJ1-4	TGTGCCAGCAGCCCAAGACCGGGGACAGGTGCAACTAATGAAAAACTGTTTTTT	CASSPRPGTGATNEKLFF
TRBD1	TRBV19	NA	TRBJ1-4	TGTGCCAGTAGTATCCTCGGGACAGGGGGTGAAAAACTGTTTTTT	CASSILGTGGEKLFF
NA	TRBV18	once	TRBJ2-2	TGTGCCAGCTCACCACTAGGGGCGTTGACCGGGGAGCTGTTTTTT	CASSPLGALTGELFF
TRBD2	TRBV11-2	NA	TRBJ2-1	TGTGCCAGCAGATCCGTTAAACTAGCGGGAAAGGTCTACAATGAGCAGTTCTTC	CASRSVKLAGKVYNEQFF
TRBD1	TRBV30	NA	TRBJ2-2	TGTGCCTGGAACAGGGGGCCCGGGGAGCTGTTTTTT	CAWNRGPGELFF
NA	TRBV20-1	NA	TRBJ1-2	TGCAGTGCTAGTCCCAGACAGAGTAACTATGGCTACACCTTC	CSASPRQSNYGYTF
NA	TRBV7-9	NA	TRBJ1-2	TGTGCCAGCAGCCAAAGCGACAGCTATGGCTACACCTTC	CASSQSDSYGYTF
TRBD1	TRBV18	NA	TRBJ1-5	TGTGCCAGCTCACCGGGACAGGCTAGCGATCAGCCCCAGCATTTT	CASSPGQASDQPQHF
TRBD1	TRBV19	NA	TRBJ1-1	TGTGCCAGTAGTATTCCCTTGAACAGGGGGAACACTGAAGCTTTCTTT	CASSIPLNRGNTEAFF
NA	TRBV29-1	NA	TRBJ1-2	TGCAGCGTTGAACATCCAGGATATGGCTACACCTTC	CSVEHPGYGYTF
NA	TRBV6-2/TRBV6-3	NA	TRBJ1-6	TGTGCCAGCAGTTTGACAGAAGATTCACCCCTCCACTTT	CASSLTEDSPLHF
NA	TRBV5-1	many	TRBJ1-1	TGCGCCAGCAGCTATGAGGGTAGTGGCACTGAAGCTTTCTTT	CASSYEGSGTEAFF
NA	TRBV7-8	NA	TRBJ1-1	TGTGCCAGCAGCCCCCTAACGGGGATGAACACTGAAGCTTTCTTT	CASSPLTGMNTEAFF
TRBD2	TRBV3-1/TRBV3-2	NA	TRBJ2-5	TGTGCCAGTATAGCGGGAGGCTTGGAGACCCAGTACTTC	CASIAGGLETQYF
NA	TRBV10-3	NA	TRBJ1-5	TGTGCCATCAGTGAGTCTCCTAATCAGCCCCAGCATTTT	CAISESPNQPQHF
TRBD1	TRBV10-3	NA	TRBJ2-2	TGTGCCACCGGACAGGGGGCCGGGGAGCTGTTTTTT	CATGQGAGELFF
NA	TRBV19	NA	TRBJ1-1	TGTGCCAGTAGTTTCGAAGTCCGGTTTAACACTGAAGCTTTCTTT	CASSFEVRFNTEAFF
TRBD1	TRBV27	NA	TRBJ2-1	TGTGCCATCCTAGACAGGGTCGTTGGTGAGCAGTTCTTC	CAILDRVVGEQFF
NA	TRBV2	NA	TRBJ1-4	TGTGCCAGCAGTGAACGAGGAACGGCAACTAATGAAAAACTGTTTTTT	CASSERGTATNEKLFF
NA	TRBV30	NA	TRBJ1-2	TGTGCCTGGAGTAAGGGAGATGGCTACACCTTC	CAWSKGDGYTF
NA	TRBV29-1	NA	TRBJ1-2	TGCAGCGTTGAAGATGAGGGGGACTATGGCTACACCTTC	CSVEDEGDYGYTF
TRBD2	TRBV27	NA	TRBJ2-3	TGTGCCAGCAGTTTAGACGGGAGGGGGGCAGATACGCAGTATTTT	CASSLDGRGADTQYF
NA	TRBV18	few	TRBJ1-1	TGTGCCAGCTCACCACGGGGGGGCGAGAACACTGAAGCTTTCTTT	CASSPRGGENTEAFF
NA	TRBV18	NA	TRBJ2-3	TGTGCCAGCTCACCGCAGGGCGGGACCACAGATACGCAGTATTTT	CASSPQGGTTDTQYF
TRBD2	TRBV6-5	NA	TRBJ2-1	TGTGCCAGCAGGATTACTAGCGGGATCGATGAGCAGTTCTTC	CASRITSGIDEQFF
TRBD1	TRBV5-1	NA	TRBJ1-1	TGCGCCAGCAGTTTCGACAGGGGGACTGAAGCTTTCTTT	CASSFDRGTEAFF
TRBD2	TRBV11-2	once	TRBJ2-2	TGTGCCAGCAGCTCACGGACTAGCGGGAGTCTGGCCGGGGAGCTGTTTTTT	CASSSRTSGSLAGELFF
TRBD2	TRBV7-9	NA	TRBJ2-2	TGTGCCAGCAGCTCACATAGCGGGACGGGGACCGGGGAGCTGTTTTTT	CASSSHSGTGTGELFF
NA	TRBV10-3	NA	TRBJ2-7	TGTGCCATCAGTGGGCCGACAAACGAGCAGTACTTC	CAISGPTNEQYF
TRBD2	TRBV29-1	NA	TRBJ2-7	TGCAGCGTGGCCGGACTAGCGGGCCACAACTCCTACGAGCAGTACTTC	CSVAGLAGHNSYEQYF
NA	TRBV7-8	once	TRBJ1-5	TGTGCCAGCAGCTTAGTCTGGAACAGACCCAATCAGCCCCAGCATTTT	CASSLVWNRPNQPQHF
TRBD1	TRBV6-5	NA	TRBJ1-1	TGTGCCAGCAGAACCGGGACAGGGGGATCTGAAGCTTTCTTT	CASRTGTGGSEAFF
NA	TRBV7-6	NA	TRBJ2-1	TGTGCCAGCAGCTTAGCCCAGGGTCTTAGGGATGAGCAGTTCTTC	CASSLAQGLRDEQFF
NA	TRBV7-2	NA	TRBJ2-4	TGTGCCAGCAGCGTCAGTATGTCCAAAAACATTCAGTACTTC	CASSVSMSKNIQYF
NA	TRBV5-1	NA	TRBJ1-1	TGCGCCAGCAGCTTGCACATGAACACTGAAGCTTTCTTT	CASSLHMNTEAFF
NA	TRBV5-4	NA	TRBJ2-2	TGTGCCAGCAGCCTGCCGGGACAAACGAACACCGGGGAGCTGTTTTTT	CASSLPGQTNTGELFF
TRBD1	TRBV28	NA	TRBJ1-2	TGTGCCAGCAGTCCGGGGACAGGGGGCACCTATGGCTACACCTTC	CASSPGTGGTYGYTF
NA	TRBV6-1	once	TRBJ1-5	TGTGCCAGCAGTGAACAGCCGGGTAAGGGCAATCAGCCCCAGCATTTT	CASSEQPGKGNQPQHF
TRBD1	TRBV9	once	TRBJ1-1	TGTGCCAGCAGCTTTCGGACAGGGACTGAAGCTTTCTTT	CASSFRTGTEAFF
NA	TRBV28	NA	TRBJ1-1	TGTGCCAGCAGTTTAACTTTAGTGAACACTGAAGCTTTCTTT	CASSLTLVNTEAFF
TRBD1	TRBV5-1	NA	TRBJ1-1	TGCGCCAGCAGCCCCGGTCATGGGGACAGTTACACTGAAGCTTTCTTT	CASSPGHGDSYTEAFF
TRBD2	TRBV7-3	NA	TRBJ2-3	TGTGCCAGCAGCTTGACTGCCCTGACTAGCGTTAGCACAGATACGCAGTATTTT	CASSLTALTSVSTDTQYF
TRBD1	TRBV7-2	NA	TRBJ1-1	TGTGCCAGCAGCGTAAACAGGGGGGTGGGGACTGAAGCTTTCTTT	CASSVNRGVGTEAFF
NA	TRBV29-1	NA	TRBJ2-1	TGCAGCGTTGAAGGCTCGTCGGTGAACAATGAGCAGTTCTTC	CSVEGSSVNNEQFF
NA	TRBV3-1/TRBV3-2	NA	TRBJ1-1	TGTGCCAGCAGCCAAGGAATAGTTCTGAACACTGAAGCTTTCTTT	CASSQGIVLNTEAFF
NA	TRBV9	NA	TRBJ1-4	TGTGCCAGCAGCCCCCGGTGGGGGGATGAAAAACTGTTTTTT	CASSPRWGDEKLFF
TRBD1	TRBV9	NA	TRBJ1-6	TGTGCCAGCAGCGCGCAACCGACAGGGTTGAATTCACCCCTCCACTTT	CASSAQPTGLNSPLHF
TRBD1	TRBV11-2	NA	TRBJ1-2	TGTGCCAGCAGCTTCCGACAGGGGAGTGGCTGCACCTTC	CASSFRQGSGCTF
NA	TRBV19	NA	TRBJ1-2	TGTGCCAGTAGTATTTTTACAGGGAAAGGTGGCTACACCTTC	CASSIFTGKGGYTF
NA	TRBV7-3	NA	TRBJ2-1	TGTGCCAGCAGCTTAGGGACACGGTCTACCAATGAGCAGTTCTTC	CASSLGTRSTNEQFF
TRBD1	TRBV5-4	NA	TRBJ1-1	TGTGCCAGCAGCTTGGCCCAACAGGGGGGCACTGAAGCTTTCTTT	CASSLAQQGGTEAFF
TRBD2	TRBV11-3	NA	TRBJ2-1	TGTGCCAGCAGCTTAATTAGCGGGAGAGATGAGCAGTTCTTC	CASSLISGRDEQFF
TRBD2	TRBV7-3	NA	TRBJ2-2	TGTGCCAGCAGCGTGACTAGCGGGAGCTCCGGGGAGCTGTTTTTT	CASSVTSGSSGELFF
TRBD1	TRBV29-1	NA	TRBJ2-3	TGCAGCGTTCGTTCCGGGACAGGCAACACAGATACGCAGTATTTT	CSVRSGTGNTDTQYF